This T cell receptor (beta chain) appears in the sequencing data of a study of T cells in Graves' hyperthyroidism and ophthalmopathy. Per the germline V gene, CDR1 is MNHEY and CDR2 is SMNVEV (reference sequence). The CDR3 covers 14 residues. What was amplified from RNA transcripts were TCR beta CDR3 regions. First-round RT-PCR of the TCR CDR3 relied on the HTBI primer set. MiXCR, applied by TCRdb to the multiplex PCR reads, yields one record per CDR3 protein. The sample lists some 490,000 distinct CDR3 sequences; less than 25% were seen once. This clonotype was seen only a few times. The junction differs from germline at one of its ends, possibly a read error.

This TCR was sampled from a woman in her seventies with Graves' ophthalmopathy. The rearrangement joins TRBV27 to TRBJ1-3; no clear D gene. Sample: blood. The CDR3 loop reads CASSLSVSGSTIYF. CDR3 DNA sequence: TGTGCCAGCAGTTTATCGGTATCTGGAAGCACCATATATTTT.